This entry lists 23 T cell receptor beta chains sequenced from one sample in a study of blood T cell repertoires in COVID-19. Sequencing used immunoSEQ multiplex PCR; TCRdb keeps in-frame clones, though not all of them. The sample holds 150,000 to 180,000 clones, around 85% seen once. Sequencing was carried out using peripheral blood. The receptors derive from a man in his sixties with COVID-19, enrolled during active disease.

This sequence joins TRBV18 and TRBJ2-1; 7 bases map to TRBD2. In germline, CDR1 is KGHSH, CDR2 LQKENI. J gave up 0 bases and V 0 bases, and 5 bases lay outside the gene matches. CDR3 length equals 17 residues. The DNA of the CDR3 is TGTGCCAGCTCACCACCGACTAGCACGAGCTCCTACAATGAGCAGTTCTTC. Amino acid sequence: CASSPPTSTSSYNEQFF.

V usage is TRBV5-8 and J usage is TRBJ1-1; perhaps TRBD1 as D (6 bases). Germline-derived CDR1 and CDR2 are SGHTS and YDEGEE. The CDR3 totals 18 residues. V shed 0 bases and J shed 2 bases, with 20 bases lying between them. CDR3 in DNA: TGTGCCAGCAGCTTGGCCCCTACCCCGACAGGTAGAAACACTGAAGCTTTCTTT. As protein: CASSLAPTPTGRNTEAFF.

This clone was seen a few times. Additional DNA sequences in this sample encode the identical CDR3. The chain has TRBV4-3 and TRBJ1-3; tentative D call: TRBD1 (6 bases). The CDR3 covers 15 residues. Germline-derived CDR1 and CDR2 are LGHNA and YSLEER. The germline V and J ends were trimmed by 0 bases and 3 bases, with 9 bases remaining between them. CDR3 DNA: TGCGCCAGCAGCCAAGATCCGACAGGTGGAAACACCATATATTTT. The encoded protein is CASSQDPTGGNTIYF.

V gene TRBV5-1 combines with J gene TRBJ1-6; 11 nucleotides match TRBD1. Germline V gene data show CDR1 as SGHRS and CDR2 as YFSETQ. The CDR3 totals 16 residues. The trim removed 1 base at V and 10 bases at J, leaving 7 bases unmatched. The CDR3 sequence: CASSLNGQGAGSPLHF. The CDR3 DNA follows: TGCGCCAGCAGCTTGAACGGACAGGGGGCAGGATCACCCCTCCACTTT.

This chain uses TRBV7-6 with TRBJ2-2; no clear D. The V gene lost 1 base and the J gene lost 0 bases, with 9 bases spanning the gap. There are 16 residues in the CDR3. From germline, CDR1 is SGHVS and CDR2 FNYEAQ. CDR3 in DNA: TGTGCCAGCAGCTTAGGACTGAACCCGAACACCGGGGAGCTGTTTTTT. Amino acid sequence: CASSLGLNPNTGELFF.

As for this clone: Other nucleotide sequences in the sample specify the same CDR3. The CDR3 region is CASSLDSDYGYTF. CDR3 DNA sequence: TGTGCCAGCAGCCTGGACAGTGACTATGGCTACACCTTC. The chain is built from TRBV7-2 and TRBJ1-2; D might be TRBD1 (6 bases). The germline V gene encodes CDR1 SGHTA and CDR2 FQGNSA. The CDR3 has 13 residues. Trimming shortened V by 5 bases and J by 3 bases, and 10 bases separated the two germline ends.

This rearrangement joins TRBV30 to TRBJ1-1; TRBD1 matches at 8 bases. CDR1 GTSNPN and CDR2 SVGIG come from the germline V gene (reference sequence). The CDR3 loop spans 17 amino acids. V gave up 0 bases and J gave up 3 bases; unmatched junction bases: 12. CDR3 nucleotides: TGTGCCTGGAGTGTAAGAGACAGGGGAAGTAAATACACTGAAGCTTTCTTT. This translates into CAWSVRDRGSKYTEAFF.

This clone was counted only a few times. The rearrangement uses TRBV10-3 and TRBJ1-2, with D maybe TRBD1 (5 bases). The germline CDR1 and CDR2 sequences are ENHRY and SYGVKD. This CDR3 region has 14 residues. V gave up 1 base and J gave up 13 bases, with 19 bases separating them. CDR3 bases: TGTGCCATCAGTGAGTTTAGTACGACAGACCACATCACCTTC. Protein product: CAISEFSTTDHITF.

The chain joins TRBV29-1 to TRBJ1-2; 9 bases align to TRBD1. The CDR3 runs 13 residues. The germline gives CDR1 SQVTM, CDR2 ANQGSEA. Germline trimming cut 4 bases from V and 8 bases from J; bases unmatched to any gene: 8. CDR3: CSVALTGGGGYTF. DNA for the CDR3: TGCAGCGTTGCTCTAACAGGGGGCGGAGGCTACACCTTC.

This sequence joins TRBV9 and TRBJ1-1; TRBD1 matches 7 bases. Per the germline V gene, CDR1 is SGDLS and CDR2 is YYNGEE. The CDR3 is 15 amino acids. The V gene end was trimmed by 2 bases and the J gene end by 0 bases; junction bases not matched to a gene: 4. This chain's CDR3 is CASSVRGEMNTEAFF. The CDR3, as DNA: TGTGCCAGCAGCGTCAGGGGGGAGATGAACACTGAAGCTTTCTTT.

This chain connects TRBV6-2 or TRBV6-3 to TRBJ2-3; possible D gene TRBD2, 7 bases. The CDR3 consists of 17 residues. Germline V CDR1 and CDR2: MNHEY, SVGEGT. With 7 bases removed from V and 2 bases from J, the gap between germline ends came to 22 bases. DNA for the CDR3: TGTGCCAGCACCCCTTATAATAAGGGGGACTACACAGATACGCAGTATTTT. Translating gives CASTPYNKGDYTDTQYF.

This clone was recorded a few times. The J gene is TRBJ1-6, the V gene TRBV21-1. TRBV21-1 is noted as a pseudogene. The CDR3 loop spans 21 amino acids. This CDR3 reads CASSKGKYYPRSRFYNSPLHF. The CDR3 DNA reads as TGTGCCAGCAGCAAAGGCAAGTACTACCCCCGCAGCCGTTTTTATAATTCACCCCTCCACTTT.

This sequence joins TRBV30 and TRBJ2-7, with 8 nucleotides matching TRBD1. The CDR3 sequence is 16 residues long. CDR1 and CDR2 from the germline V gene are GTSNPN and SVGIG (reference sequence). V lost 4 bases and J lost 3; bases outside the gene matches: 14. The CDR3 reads CAWTNGGPGQVYEQYF. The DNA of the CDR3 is TGTGCCTGGACCAATGGGGGCCCGGGACAGGTCTACGAGCAGTACTTC.

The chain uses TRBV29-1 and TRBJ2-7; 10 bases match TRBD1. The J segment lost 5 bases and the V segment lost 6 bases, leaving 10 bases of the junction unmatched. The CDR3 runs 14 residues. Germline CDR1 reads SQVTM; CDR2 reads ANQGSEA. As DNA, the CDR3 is TGCAGCGTGGAAACGGGACAGGGGATACACGAGCAGTACTTC. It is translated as CSVETGQGIHEQYF.

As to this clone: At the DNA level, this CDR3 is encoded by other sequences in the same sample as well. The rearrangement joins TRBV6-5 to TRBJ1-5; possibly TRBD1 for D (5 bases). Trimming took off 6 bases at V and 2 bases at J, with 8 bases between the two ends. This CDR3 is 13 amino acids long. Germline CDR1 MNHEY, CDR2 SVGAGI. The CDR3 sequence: CASRDRGNQPQHF. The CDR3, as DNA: TGTGCCAGCAGAGACAGAGGCAATCAGCCCCAGCATTTT.

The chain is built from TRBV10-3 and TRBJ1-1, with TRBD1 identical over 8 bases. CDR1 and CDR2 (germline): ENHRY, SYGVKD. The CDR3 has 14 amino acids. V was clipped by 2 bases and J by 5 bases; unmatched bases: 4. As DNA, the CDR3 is TGTGCCATCAGTGAGGCGACAGGGGAGACTGAAGCTTTCTTT. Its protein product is CAISEATGETEAFF.

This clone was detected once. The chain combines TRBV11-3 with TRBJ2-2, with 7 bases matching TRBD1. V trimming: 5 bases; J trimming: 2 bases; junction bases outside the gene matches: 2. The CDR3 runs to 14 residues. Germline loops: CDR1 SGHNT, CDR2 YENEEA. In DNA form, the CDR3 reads TGTGCCAGCAGCGGGGACAGTAACACCGGGGAGCTGTTTTTT. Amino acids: CASSGDSNTGELFF.

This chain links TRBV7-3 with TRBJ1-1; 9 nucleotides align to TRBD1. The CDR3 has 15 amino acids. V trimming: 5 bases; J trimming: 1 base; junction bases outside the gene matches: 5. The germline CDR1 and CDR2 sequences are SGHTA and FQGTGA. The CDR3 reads CASSRTGEGNTEAFF. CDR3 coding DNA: TGTGCCAGCAGCAGGACAGGGGAAGGGAACACTGAAGCTTTCTTT.

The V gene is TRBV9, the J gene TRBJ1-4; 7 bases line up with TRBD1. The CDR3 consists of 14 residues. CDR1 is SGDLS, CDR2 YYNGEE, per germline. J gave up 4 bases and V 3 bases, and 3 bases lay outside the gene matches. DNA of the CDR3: TGTGCCAGCAGCGCCCGACAGGGTAATGAAAAACTGTTTTTT. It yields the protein CASSARQGNEKLFF.

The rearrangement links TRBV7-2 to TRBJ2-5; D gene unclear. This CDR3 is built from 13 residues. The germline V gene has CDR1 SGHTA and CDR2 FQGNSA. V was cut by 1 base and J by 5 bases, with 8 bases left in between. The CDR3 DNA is TGTGCCAGCAGCTTAGGTATGCGGGAGACCCAGTACTTC. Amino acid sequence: CASSLGMRETQYF.

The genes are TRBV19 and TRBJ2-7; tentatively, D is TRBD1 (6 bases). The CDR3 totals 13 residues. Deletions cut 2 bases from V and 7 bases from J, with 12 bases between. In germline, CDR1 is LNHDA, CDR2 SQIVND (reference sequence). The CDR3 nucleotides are TGTGCCAGTAGTATACAGGGGACACCGGAGCAGTACTTC. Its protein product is CASSIQGTPEQYF.

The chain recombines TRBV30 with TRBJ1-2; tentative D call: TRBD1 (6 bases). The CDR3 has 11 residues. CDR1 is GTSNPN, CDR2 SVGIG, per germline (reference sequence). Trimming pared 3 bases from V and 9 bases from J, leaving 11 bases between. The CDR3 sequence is CAWRQGVSYTF. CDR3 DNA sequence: TGTGCCTGGAGACAGGGTGTGAGCTACACCTTC.

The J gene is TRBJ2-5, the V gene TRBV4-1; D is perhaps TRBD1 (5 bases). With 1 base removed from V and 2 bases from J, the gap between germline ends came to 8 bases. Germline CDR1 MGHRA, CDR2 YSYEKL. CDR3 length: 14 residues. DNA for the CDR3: TGCGCCAGCAGCCAAGGCAGGGTACAAGAGACCCAGTACTTC. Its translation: CASSQGRVQETQYF.